Listed below are T cell receptor beta chains from one sample, sequenced in a study of T cell responses to AZD1222 COVID-19 vaccine. Measured with immunoSEQ multiplex PCR; TCRdb has only the in-frame clones, and not every one. Altogether over 150,000 clones are present, roughly nine tenths being singletons, with the ten largest covering 15% to 20%. The material sequenced was peripheral blood, taken on day 0 of AZD1222 vaccination. Every receptor here comes from an adult in good health. Each CDR3 is given with its conserved first and last residue. D genes are given only for firm matches. Where a row states a size, it is once, few, many or the class of an expanded clone; other rows omit it.

v_call: TRBV7-9; clone_size: .; d_call: .; j_call: TRBJ1-5; cdr3_aa: CASSLPNQPQHF; cdr3_nt: TGTGCCAGCAGCTTGCCTAATCAGCCCCAGCATTTT
v_call: TRBV2; clone_size: .; d_call: TRBD1; j_call: TRBJ1-1; cdr3_aa: CASRVRGTGTAEAFF; cdr3_nt: TGTGCCAGCAGAGTCAGAGGGACAGGGACGGCTGAAGCTTTCTTT
v_call: TRBV29-1; clone_size: .; d_call: TRBD1; j_call: TRBJ1-2; cdr3_aa: CSATGAGTRDGYTF; cdr3_nt: TGCAGCGCCACAGGGGCAGGGACCCGCGACGGCTACACCTTC
v_call: TRBV27; clone_size: .; d_call: .; j_call: TRBJ1-5; cdr3_aa: CASSSRLGVEGNQPQHF; cdr3_nt: TGTGCCAGCAGTTCACGACTAGGGGTGGAAGGCAATCAGCCCCAGCATTTT
v_call: TRBV19; clone_size: .; d_call: TRBD2; j_call: TRBJ2-5; cdr3_aa: CASSILAGGYGTQYF; cdr3_nt: TGTGCCAGTAGTATACTAGCGGGGGGTTATGGGACCCAGTACTTC
v_call: TRBV3-1/TRBV3-2; clone_size: .; d_call: .; j_call: TRBJ1-3; cdr3_aa: CASSQGTARYGNTIYF; cdr3_nt: TGTGCCAGCAGCCAAGGGACAGCTCGGTACGGAAACACCATATATTTT
v_call: TRBV7-9; clone_size: .; d_call: TRBD2; j_call: TRBJ2-7; cdr3_aa: CASSLSGGYEQYF; cdr3_nt: TGTGCCAGCAGCCTTAGCGGGGGGTACGAGCAGTACTTC
v_call: TRBV4-1; clone_size: .; d_call: .; j_call: TRBJ2-7; cdr3_aa: CASSPTGNNYEQYF; cdr3_nt: TGCGCCAGCAGCCCCACAGGGAATAACTACGAGCAGTACTTC
v_call: TRBV24-1; clone_size: .; d_call: .; j_call: TRBJ1-2; cdr3_aa: CATSDDALGGYTF; cdr3_nt: TGTGCCACCAGTGATGACGCTCTTGGCGGCTACACCTTC
v_call: TRBV7-3; clone_size: .; d_call: TRBD1; j_call: TRBJ1-1; cdr3_aa: CASSLGPGQWNTEAFF; cdr3_nt: TGTGCCAGCAGCTTAGGGCCGGGACAGTGGAACACTGAAGCTTTCTTT
v_call: TRBV19; clone_size: .; d_call: .; j_call: TRBJ2-1; cdr3_aa: CASSSGAGDRNEQFF; cdr3_nt: TGTGCCAGTAGTTCGGGGGCGGGAGATAGAAATGAGCAGTTCTTC
v_call: TRBV7-8; clone_size: .; d_call: .; j_call: TRBJ2-2; cdr3_aa: CALQGITGELFF; cdr3_nt: TGTGCCCTACAGGGAATCACCGGGGAGCTGTTTTTT
v_call: TRBV18; clone_size: once; d_call: .; j_call: TRBJ2-5; cdr3_aa: CASSPLGLGETQYF; cdr3_nt: TGTGCCAGCTCACCATTGGGACTGGGGGAGACCCAGTACTTC
v_call: TRBV7-9; clone_size: .; d_call: TRBD2; j_call: TRBJ2-1; cdr3_aa: CASSLPRGRATYEQFF; cdr3_nt: TGTGCCAGCAGCTTACCGAGAGGGAGGGCCACCTATGAGCAGTTCTTC
v_call: TRBV28; clone_size: .; d_call: .; j_call: TRBJ1-4; cdr3_aa: CASSFGEKLFF; cdr3_nt: TGTGCCAGCAGTTTTGGTGAAAAACTGTTTTTT
v_call: TRBV11-1; clone_size: .; d_call: .; j_call: TRBJ2-3; cdr3_aa: CASSSTTSSTDTQYF; cdr3_nt: TGTGCCAGCAGCTCGACTACCTCAAGCACAGATACGCAGTATTTT
v_call: TRBV19; clone_size: .; d_call: .; j_call: TRBJ2-7; cdr3_aa: CATQTESYEQYF; cdr3_nt: TGTGCCACCCAGACAGAATCTTACGAGCAGTACTTC
v_call: TRBV7-2; clone_size: .; d_call: TRBD1; j_call: TRBJ2-1; cdr3_aa: CASSSHSLETGGYNEQFF; cdr3_nt: TGTGCCAGCAGCTCCCACTCCCTCGAGACAGGGGGTTACAATGAGCAGTTCTTC
v_call: TRBV7-8; clone_size: .; d_call: TRBD1; j_call: TRBJ1-2; cdr3_aa: CASSSWTGEYGYTF; cdr3_nt: TGTGCCAGCAGCTCGTGGACAGGGGAGTATGGCTACACCTTC
v_call: TRBV7-3; clone_size: .; d_call: TRBD2; j_call: TRBJ2-3; cdr3_aa: CASSLPGLAGGKDTQYF; cdr3_nt: TGTGCCAGCAGCTTACCGGGACTAGCGGGGGGGAAAGATACGCAGTATTTT
v_call: TRBV5-1; clone_size: .; d_call: .; j_call: TRBJ2-5; cdr3_aa: CASSLLAGETQYF; cdr3_nt: TGCGCCAGCAGCTTGCTGGCTGGGGAGACCCAGTACTTC
v_call: TRBV9; clone_size: .; d_call: .; j_call: TRBJ1-3; cdr3_aa: CASSVGDSGNTIYF; cdr3_nt: TGTGCCAGCAGCGTAGGGGATTCTGGAAACACCATATATTTT
v_call: TRBV2; clone_size: .; d_call: .; j_call: TRBJ2-5; cdr3_aa: CASRGQGGEEETQYF; cdr3_nt: TGTGCCAGCAGGGGGCAAGGGGGGGAAGAAGAGACCCAGTACTTC
v_call: TRBV29-1; clone_size: .; d_call: .; j_call: TRBJ1-2; cdr3_aa: CSAATATQNYGYTF; cdr3_nt: TGCAGCGCAGCGACAGCCACACAAAACTATGGCTACACCTTC
v_call: TRBV5-1; clone_size: .; d_call: .; j_call: TRBJ2-5; cdr3_aa: CASSFSQETQYF; cdr3_nt: TGCGCCAGCAGCTTTTCTCAAGAGACCCAGTACTTC
v_call: TRBV5-1; clone_size: .; d_call: .; j_call: TRBJ2-3; cdr3_aa: CASSLEATSSTDTQYF; cdr3_nt: TGCGCCAGCAGCTTGGAGGCTACCTCTAGCACAGATACGCAGTATTTT
v_call: TRBV9; clone_size: .; d_call: .; j_call: TRBJ2-3; cdr3_aa: CASSVAHLGDTQYF; cdr3_nt: TGTGCCAGCAGCGTGGCACACCTAGGAGATACGCAGTATTTT
v_call: TRBV28; clone_size: .; d_call: .; j_call: TRBJ1-3; cdr3_aa: CASSSLDPGNTIYF; cdr3_nt: TGTGCCAGCAGTTCCTTAGATCCTGGAAACACCATATATTTT
v_call: TRBV7-9; clone_size: .; d_call: TRBD1; j_call: TRBJ2-7; cdr3_aa: CASSSGQALLEQYF; cdr3_nt: TGTGCCAGCAGCTCGGGACAGGCCCTGCTTGAGCAGTACTTC
v_call: TRBV19; clone_size: .; d_call: .; j_call: TRBJ1-2; cdr3_aa: CASAGTANYGYTF; cdr3_nt: TGTGCCAGTGCCGGGACGGCTAACTATGGCTACACCTTC
v_call: TRBV24-1; clone_size: .; d_call: .; j_call: TRBJ2-5; cdr3_aa: CATSDSGTSTFQETQYF; cdr3_nt: TGTGCCACCAGTGATTCGGGGACGTCGACCTTCCAAGAGACCCAGTACTTC
v_call: TRBV5-6; clone_size: .; d_call: TRBD1; j_call: TRBJ1-5; cdr3_aa: CASSFGQGFQPQHF; cdr3_nt: TGTGCCAGCAGCTTCGGACAGGGTTTTCAGCCCCAGCATTTT
v_call: TRBV11-2; clone_size: once; d_call: .; j_call: TRBJ1-2; cdr3_aa: CASSLERRAHYGYTF; cdr3_nt: TGTGCCAGCAGCTTAGAGCGCAGGGCCCACTATGGCTACACCTTC
v_call: TRBV27; clone_size: .; d_call: TRBD1; j_call: TRBJ1-5; cdr3_aa: CASSNHGTGGNQPQHF; cdr3_nt: TGTGCCAGCAGCAACCACGGGACAGGGGGCAATCAGCCCCAGCATTTT
v_call: TRBV19; clone_size: .; d_call: .; j_call: TRBJ1-1; cdr3_aa: CASSITGNTEAFF; cdr3_nt: TGTGCCAGTAGTATAACGGGGAACACTGAAGCTTTCTTT
v_call: TRBV21-1; clone_size: many; d_call: .; j_call: TRBJ2-1; cdr3_aa: CASSFRGLGAHEQFF; cdr3_nt: TGTGCCAGCAGCTTTCGGGGCCTTGGGGCCCATGAGCAGTTCTTC
v_call: TRBV15; clone_size: .; d_call: .; j_call: TRBJ2-7; cdr3_aa: CATSKTSPYEQYF; cdr3_nt: TGTGCCACCAGCAAGACATCTCCCTACGAGCAGTACTTC
v_call: TRBV12-3/TRBV12-4; clone_size: .; d_call: TRBD1; j_call: TRBJ1-2; cdr3_aa: CASSPDRVYGYTF; cdr3_nt: TGTGCCAGCAGCCCGGACAGGGTCTACGGCTACACCTTC
v_call: TRBV6-2/TRBV6-3; clone_size: .; d_call: .; j_call: TRBJ1-5; cdr3_aa: CASSYRGVEQPQHF; cdr3_nt: TGTGCCAGCAGTTATCGGGGGGTTGAACAGCCCCAGCATTTT
v_call: TRBV7-9; clone_size: .; d_call: .; j_call: TRBJ1-2; cdr3_aa: CATGDHGYTF; cdr3_nt: TGTGCCACGGGGGACCATGGCTACACCTTC
v_call: TRBV28; clone_size: .; d_call: .; j_call: TRBJ1-5; cdr3_aa: CASSHGRINQPQHF; cdr3_nt: TGTGCCAGCAGCCACGGACGGATCAATCAGCCCCAGCATTTT
v_call: TRBV7-3; clone_size: .; d_call: .; j_call: TRBJ2-3; cdr3_aa: CASSSLDYPETTDTQYF; cdr3_nt: TGTGCCAGCAGCTCCCTGGACTATCCAGAGACCACAGATACGCAGTATTTT
v_call: TRBV7-2; clone_size: .; d_call: TRBD1; j_call: TRBJ2-7; cdr3_aa: CASSLGGTGIEQYF; cdr3_nt: TGTGCCAGCAGCTTAGGTGGGACAGGGATAGAGCAGTACTTC
v_call: TRBV9; clone_size: .; d_call: TRBD1; j_call: TRBJ2-7; cdr3_aa: CASSVRPTGFNEQYF; cdr3_nt: TGTGCCAGCAGCGTGAGGCCGACAGGGTTCAACGAGCAGTACTTC
v_call: TRBV30; clone_size: .; d_call: .; j_call: TRBJ1-3; cdr3_aa: CACHGSGNTIYF; cdr3_nt: TGTGCCTGCCATGGGTCTGGAAACACCATATATTTT